This T cell receptor beta chain was sequenced in a study of patients and donors after allogeneic stem cell transplantation. Trimming removed 2 bases from V and 3 bases from J; junction bases left unmatched: 8. CDR3 length equals 16 residues. From germline, CDR1 is SEHNR and CDR2 FQNEAQ (reference sequence). A single record per CDR3 protein comes from TCRdb applying MiXCR to the RT-PCR reads. Among about 960,000 distinct CDR3 sequences listed, 15% to 20% were seen once. The sequencing sample was made of blood, either unsorted or a sorted T cell fraction (not recorded which). This sequence was found in a human donor who was either an allogeneic HSCT recipient or a stem cell or donor lymphocyte infusion donor (not recorded which). It is not recorded whose cells these are; they may come from a transplant donor. This sequence joins TRBV7-9 and TRBJ1-2; TRBD1 agrees at 8 bases. This CDR3 is CASSLIGRGLHYGYTF. DNA for the CDR3: TGTGCCAGCAGCTTAATTGGCAGGGGGCTTCACTATGGCTACACCTTC.